These T cell receptor beta chains were read from a single sample in a study of naive and memory T cell subsets. TCRdb independently ran MiXCR on the UMI-ligation and nested PCR reads; one entry per CDR3 protein. The sample yields about 85,000 distinct CDR3 sequences, about an eighth seen once. The sequencing input was central memory CD4+ T cells from blood. The receptors come from a human donor in good health. Both conserved end residues are part of each CDR3. The D gene is left open where the match is weak. Rows may omit the clone size; those that give it use once, few, many or a size class.

V	D	size	J	DNA	CDR3
TRBV5-1	NA	NA	TRBJ2-7	TGCGCCAGCAGCTTGGACGGGACGGAGACCTACGAGCAGTACTTC	CASSLDGTETYEQYF
TRBV28	NA	few	TRBJ2-7	TGTGCCAGCAGTGGTGCCCACAGCTACGAGCAGTACTTC	CASSGAHSYEQYF
TRBV2	NA	many	TRBJ2-1	TGTGCCAGCAGTGAAGGGATGGGACAGCAGTTCTTC	CASSEGMGQQFF
TRBV6-2/TRBV6-3	TRBD2	many	TRBJ2-2	TGTGCCAGCACCGGGGGGAGGGGACGAATCGTCACCGGGGAGCTGTTTTTT	CASTGGRGRIVTGELFF
TRBV5-1	NA	few	TRBJ1-4	TGCGCCAGCAGCTTAATAGGGGCCGGGGAAAAACTGTTTTTT	CASSLIGAGEKLFF
TRBV9	TRBD2	few	TRBJ2-1	TGTGCCAGCAGCCGGACTAGCGGGAGGGATGAGCAGTTCTTC	CASSRTSGRDEQFF
TRBV7-9	NA	NA	TRBJ1-5	TGTGCCAGCAGCTTAGATCCCGGAGCCAATCAGCCCCAGCATTTT	CASSLDPGANQPQHF
TRBV5-1	TRBD2	few	TRBJ2-7	TGCGCCAGCAGAAAAGGCCTAGCGGGAGGGACTGCCACCTACGAGCAGTACTTC	CASRKGLAGGTATYEQYF
TRBV13	NA	few	TRBJ2-7	TGTGCCAGCAGCTTTAAAGGGAACTCATACTACGAGCAGTACTTC	CASSFKGNSYYEQYF
TRBV28	NA	many	TRBJ2-1	TGTGCCAGCAGCCGAAGGCGTACCTACAATGAGCAGTTCTTC	CASSRRRTYNEQFF
TRBV7-8	NA	many	TRBJ2-1	TGTGCCAGCAGCCTACCGAGGGTCAGGGCCAGCTCCTACAATGAGCAGTTCTTC	CASSLPRVRASSYNEQFF
TRBV7-6	NA	NA	TRBJ2-3	TGTGCCAGCAGCTTAGTCGCCGTGACTAGCACAGATACGCAGTATTTT	CASSLVAVTSTDTQYF
TRBV4-2	NA	NA	TRBJ2-2	TGTGCCAGCAGCCATAGAAGACTAGGGAAGGTCGGGGAGCTGTTTTTT	CASSHRRLGKVGELFF
TRBV2	TRBD2	few	TRBJ2-2	TGTGCCAGCGGAACGGGACTAGCGGGAGGGCCCGGGGAGCTGTTTTTT	CASGTGLAGGPGELFF
TRBV7-9	NA	many	TRBJ1-2	TGTGCCAGCAGCTTAGCTCACGTCGGGGATAACTATGGCTACACCTTC	CASSLAHVGDNYGYTF
TRBV3-1	NA	NA	TRBJ1-1	TGTGCCAGCAGCCAAGGGGGAAGAACTGAAGCTTTCTTT	CASSQGGRTEAFF
TRBV29-1	TRBD1	NA	TRBJ2-3	TGCAGCGTACCCGACAGGGTGGTTGGCACAGATACGCAGTATTTT	CSVPDRVVGTDTQYF
TRBV20-1	NA	NA	TRBJ2-1	TGCAGTGCTAGAGACGGGAGATTACGTGAGCAGTTCTTC	CSARDGRLREQFF
TRBV2	TRBD1	few	TRBJ2-1	TGTGCCAGCAGAACAGGGACAGTTGTCAGTGAGCAGTTCTTC	CASRTGTVVSEQFF
TRBV27	NA	NA	TRBJ1-2	TGTGCCAGCAGCCCGGAGCCGCGCTATGGCTACACCTTC	CASSPEPRYGYTF
TRBV5-6	NA	NA	TRBJ1-1	TGTGCCAGCAGCTTGGTCTCGGCAGGGGAGAACACTGAAGCTTTCTTT	CASSLVSAGENTEAFF
TRBV27	NA	many	TRBJ1-4	TGTGCCAGCAGTTCCGGGGTGCTCAATGAAAAACTGTTTTTT	CASSSGVLNEKLFF
TRBV9	NA	few	TRBJ2-7	TGTGCCAGCAGGGGGGAGTCCTACGAGCAGTACTTC	CASRGESYEQYF
TRBV9	NA	few	TRBJ2-2	TGTGCCAGCAGCGTAGGGATCACCGGGGAGCTGTTTTTT	CASSVGITGELFF
TRBV18	NA	many	TRBJ2-1	TGTGCCAGCTCACCACCTCCAGGGGGGAATGAGCAGTTCTTC	CASSPPPGGNEQFF
TRBV20-1	NA	NA	TRBJ1-1	TGCAGTGCGAGTTCTTGGAACACTGAAGCTTTCTTT	CSASSWNTEAFF
TRBV27	NA	few	TRBJ2-7	TGTGCCAGCAGTCGTGGTGGGGGACACGAGCAGTACTTC	CASSRGGGHEQYF
TRBV6-6	NA	few	TRBJ2-1	TGTGCCAGCAGTTACCCCCGGAGGGATGAGCAGTTCTTC	CASSYPRRDEQFF
TRBV18	NA	many	TRBJ2-7	TGTGCCAGTCGGTCGGCAGCCACGACCTACGAGCAGTACTTC	CASRSAATTYEQYF
TRBV30	TRBD2	NA	TRBJ2-7	TGTGCCTGGAGTGCCTGGGAGGGCGACGAGCAGTACTTC	CAWSAWEGDEQYF
TRBV6-2/TRBV6-3	NA	few	TRBJ2-7	TGTGCCAGCAGCCCCACCGGGACAATGAGCTCCTACGAGCAGTACTTC	CASSPTGTMSSYEQYF
TRBV28	TRBD1	NA	TRBJ1-2	TGTGCCAGCAGTTTTCCTACAGGGGCCGTCTATGGCTCTGGCTACACCTTC	CASSFPTGAVYGSGYTF
TRBV28	NA	few	TRBJ2-7	TGTGCCAGCAGACCACAGGGCCGGCATTACGAGCAGTACTTC	CASRPQGRHYEQYF
TRBV28	TRBD1	NA	TRBJ2-7	TGTGCCAGCAGTTCGGGACAGCTACCCTACGAGCAGTACTTC	CASSSGQLPYEQYF
TRBV9	TRBD1	NA	TRBJ1-1	TGTGCCAGCAGCGTGGGACAGGCGGCCCTCCCCACCTTGGCGGACCCTGAAGCTTTCTTT	CASSVGQAALPTLADPEAFF